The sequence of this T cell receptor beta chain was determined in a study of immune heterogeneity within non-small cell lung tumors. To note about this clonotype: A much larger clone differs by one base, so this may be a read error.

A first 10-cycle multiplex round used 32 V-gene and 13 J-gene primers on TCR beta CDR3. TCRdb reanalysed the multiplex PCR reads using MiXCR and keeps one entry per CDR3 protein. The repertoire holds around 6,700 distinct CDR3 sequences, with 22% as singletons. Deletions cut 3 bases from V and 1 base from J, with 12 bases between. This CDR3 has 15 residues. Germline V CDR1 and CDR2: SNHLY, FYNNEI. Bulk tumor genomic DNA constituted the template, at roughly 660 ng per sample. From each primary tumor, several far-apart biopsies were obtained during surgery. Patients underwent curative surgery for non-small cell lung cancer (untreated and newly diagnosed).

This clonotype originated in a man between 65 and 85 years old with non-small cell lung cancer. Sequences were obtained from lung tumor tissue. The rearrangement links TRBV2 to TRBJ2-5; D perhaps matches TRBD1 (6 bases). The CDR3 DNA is TGTGCCAGCAGTGACCTTGGCAGGGGCCAAGAGACCCAGTACTTC. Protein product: CASSDLGRGQETQYF.